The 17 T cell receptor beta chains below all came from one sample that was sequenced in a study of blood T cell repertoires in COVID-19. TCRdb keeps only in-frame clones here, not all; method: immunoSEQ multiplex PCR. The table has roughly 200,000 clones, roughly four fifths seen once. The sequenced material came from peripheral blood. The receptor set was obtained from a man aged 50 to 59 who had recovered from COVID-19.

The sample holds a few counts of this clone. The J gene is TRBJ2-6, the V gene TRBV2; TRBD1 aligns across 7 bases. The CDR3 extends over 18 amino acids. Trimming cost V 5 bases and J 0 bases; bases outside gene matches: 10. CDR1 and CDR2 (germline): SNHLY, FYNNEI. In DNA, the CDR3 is TGTGCCAGCAGTTCCAACAGGGGTGGGTCCTCTGGGGCCAACGTCCTGACTTTC. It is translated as CASSSNRGGSSGANVLTF.

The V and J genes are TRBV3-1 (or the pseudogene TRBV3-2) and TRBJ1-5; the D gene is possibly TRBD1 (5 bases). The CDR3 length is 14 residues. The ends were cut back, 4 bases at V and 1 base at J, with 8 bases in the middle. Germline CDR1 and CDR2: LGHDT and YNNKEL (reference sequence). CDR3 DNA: TGTGCCAGCAGCCTCCGACAGAGCAATCAGCCCCAGCATTTT. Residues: CASSLRQSNQPQHF.

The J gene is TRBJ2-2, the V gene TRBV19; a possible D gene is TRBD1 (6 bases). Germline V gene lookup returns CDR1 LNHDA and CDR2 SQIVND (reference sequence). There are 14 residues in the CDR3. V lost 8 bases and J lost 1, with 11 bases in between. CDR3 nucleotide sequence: TGTGCCAGTCGCCAGGACAGGAACACCGGGGAGCTGTTTTTT. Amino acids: CASRQDRNTGELFF.

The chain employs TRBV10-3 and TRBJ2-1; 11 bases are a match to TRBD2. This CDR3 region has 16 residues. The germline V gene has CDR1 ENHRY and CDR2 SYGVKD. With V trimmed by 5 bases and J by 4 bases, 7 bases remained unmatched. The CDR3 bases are TGTGCCATCAGTAAAATAGCGGGAGGGCCGTACAATGAGCAGTTCTTC. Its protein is CAISKIAGGPYNEQFF.

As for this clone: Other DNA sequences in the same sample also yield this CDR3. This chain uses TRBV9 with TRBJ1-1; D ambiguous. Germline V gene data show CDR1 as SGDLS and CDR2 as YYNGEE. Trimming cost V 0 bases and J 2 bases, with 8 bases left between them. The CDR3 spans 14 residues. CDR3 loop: CASSVGSGNTEAFF. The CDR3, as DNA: TGTGCCAGCAGCGTAGGTAGCGGCAACACTGAAGCTTTCTTT.

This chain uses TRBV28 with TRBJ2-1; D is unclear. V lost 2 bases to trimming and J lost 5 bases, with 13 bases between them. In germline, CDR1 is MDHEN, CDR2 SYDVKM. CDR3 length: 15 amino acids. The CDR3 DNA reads TGTGCCAGCAGTTTAATCCTAGGTCAACACAATGAGCAGTTCTTC. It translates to CASSLILGQHNEQFF.

The CDR3 coding sequence is TGTGCCAGCAGCTTAGGGACAAATAACTACGAGCAGTACTTC. Protein: CASSLGTNNYEQYF. The chain is built from TRBV5-4 and TRBJ2-7, with D possibly matching TRBD1 (6 bases). Germline loops: CDR1 SGHNT, CDR2 YYREEE (reference sequence). Deletions cut 2 bases from V and 3 bases from J, with 12 bases between. The CDR3 sequence is 14 residues long.

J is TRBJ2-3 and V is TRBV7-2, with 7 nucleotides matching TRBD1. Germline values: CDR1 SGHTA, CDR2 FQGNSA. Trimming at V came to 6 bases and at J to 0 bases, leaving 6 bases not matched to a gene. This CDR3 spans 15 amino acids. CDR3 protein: CASRYDRESTDTQYF. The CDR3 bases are TGTGCCAGCAGATACGACAGGGAGAGCACAGATACGCAGTATTTT.

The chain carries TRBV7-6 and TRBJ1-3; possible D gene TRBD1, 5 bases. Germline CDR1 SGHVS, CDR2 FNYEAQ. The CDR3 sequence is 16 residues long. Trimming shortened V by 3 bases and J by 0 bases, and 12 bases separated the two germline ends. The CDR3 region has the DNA TGTGCCAGCAGCTTCGGGGGTCTAAGCTCTGGAAACACCATATATTTT. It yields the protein CASSFGGLSSGNTIYF.

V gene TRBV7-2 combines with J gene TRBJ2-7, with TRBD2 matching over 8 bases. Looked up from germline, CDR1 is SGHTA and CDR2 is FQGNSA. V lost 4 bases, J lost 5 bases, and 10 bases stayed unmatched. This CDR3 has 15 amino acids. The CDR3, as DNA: TGTGCCAGCAGCTCTAGCCGGGGGGGAGCCCACGAGCAGTACTTC. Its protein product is CASSSSRGGAHEQYF.

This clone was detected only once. CDR3 loop: CASSGTSGRAHGELFF. CDR3 in DNA: TGTGCCAGCAGCGGGACTAGCGGGAGGGCCCACGGGGAGCTGTTTTTT. This sequence joins TRBV5-4 and TRBJ2-2; 16 nucleotides align to TRBD2. This CDR3 contains 16 residues. J lost 7 bases, V lost 4 bases, and 4 bases had no gene match. CDR1 and CDR2 from the germline V gene are SGHNT and YYREEE (reference sequence).

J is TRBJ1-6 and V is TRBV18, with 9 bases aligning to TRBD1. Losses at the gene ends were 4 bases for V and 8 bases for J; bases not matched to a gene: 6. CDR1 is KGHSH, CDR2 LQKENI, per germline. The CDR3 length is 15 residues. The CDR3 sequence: CASSLRRDRDSPLHF. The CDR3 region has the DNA TGTGCCAGCTCACTCCGCCGGGACAGGGATTCACCCCTCCACTTT.

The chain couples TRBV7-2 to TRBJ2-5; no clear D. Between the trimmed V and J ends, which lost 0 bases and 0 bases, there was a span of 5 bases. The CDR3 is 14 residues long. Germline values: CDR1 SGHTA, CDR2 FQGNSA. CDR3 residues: CASSLAGDQETQYF. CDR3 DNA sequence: TGTGCCAGCAGCTTAGCCGGAGACCAAGAGACCCAGTACTTC.

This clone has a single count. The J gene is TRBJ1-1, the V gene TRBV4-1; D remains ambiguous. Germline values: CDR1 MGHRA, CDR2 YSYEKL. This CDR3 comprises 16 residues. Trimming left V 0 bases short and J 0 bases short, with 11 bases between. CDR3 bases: TGCGCCAGCAGCCAAGATTCTTCGGGAATGAACACTGAAGCTTTCTTT. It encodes CASSQDSSGMNTEAFF.

The DNA for the CDR3 is TGCAGCGTCGTCGGGAACCTTGGCACCATATATTTT. Its translation is CSVVGNLGTIYF. V usage is TRBV29-1 and J usage is TRBJ1-3, with D hard to call. Per the germline V gene, CDR1 is SQVTM and CDR2 is ANQGSEA. There are 12 residues in the CDR3. V lost 6 bases and J 9 bases, leaving 15 bases between the germline ends.

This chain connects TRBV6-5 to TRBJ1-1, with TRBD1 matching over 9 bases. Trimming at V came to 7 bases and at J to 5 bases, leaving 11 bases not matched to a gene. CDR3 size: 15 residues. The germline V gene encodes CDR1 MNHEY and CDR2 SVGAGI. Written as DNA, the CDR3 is TGTGCCAGCACTGCCTGGACAGGGGCCGGAACTGAAGCTTTCTTT. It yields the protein CASTAWTGAGTEAFF.

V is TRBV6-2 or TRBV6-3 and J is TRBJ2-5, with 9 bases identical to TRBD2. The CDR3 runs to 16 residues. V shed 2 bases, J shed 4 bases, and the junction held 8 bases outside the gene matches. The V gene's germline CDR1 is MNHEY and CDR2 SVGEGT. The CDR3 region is CASSYEAGGPIETQYF. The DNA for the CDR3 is TGTGCCAGCAGTTACGAGGCGGGAGGGCCTATAGAGACCCAGTACTTC.